These 10 T cell receptor beta chains were sequenced from one sample in a study of T cells after yellow fever vaccination. TCRdb re-called the 5' RACE reads through MiXCR, storing one row per CDR3 protein. The table shows hundreds of thousands of distinct CDR3 sequences, with around a sixth occurring only once. The sample in question was PBMCs, obtained before the yellow fever booster vaccination. These receptors all come from a man in his late teens or twenties who received the YFV17D yellow fever vaccine.

This clonotype showed up just a few times. The CDR3 DNA reads as TGTGCCAGCAGCTTTAGCGGGGGGAGATACAATGAGCAGTTCTTC. Translated, it gives CASSFSGGRYNEQFF. J is TRBJ2-1 and V is TRBV6-2 or TRBV6-3; 10 positions match TRBD2. The CDR3 length is 15 residues. Per the germline V gene, CDR1 is MNHEY and CDR2 is SVGEGT. The V segment lost 6 bases and the J segment 4 bases; nucleotides outside the gene matches: 6.

The V and J genes are TRBV6-2 or TRBV6-3 and TRBJ2-3; D is undetermined. From germline, CDR1 is MNHEY and CDR2 SVGEGT. Trimming removed 8 bases at V and 10 bases at J, with 19 bases between. The CDR3 runs 13 residues. The CDR3 DNA reads TGTGCCAGCTCTCTCGAGGAGCTACGTCCGCAGTATTTT. This codes for CASSLEELRPQYF.

This clonotype has a handful of counts. The chain is built from TRBV21-1 and TRBJ2-5. TRBV21-1 is shown as a pseudogene. CDR3 length: 15 residues. The DNA for the CDR3 is TGTGCCAGCAGCAAAGTCGCTAGCAGGCCAGAGACCCAGTACTTC. Encoded protein: CASSKVASRPETQYF.

This clonotype was counted a few times. This sequence joins TRBV4-3 and TRBJ2-2; no firm D call. CDR1 is LGHNA, CDR2 YSLEER, per germline. Deletions cut 0 bases from V and 4 bases from J, with 9 bases between. The CDR3 has 15 residues. CDR3 protein: CASSQDWGSTGELFF. In nucleotides, the CDR3 is TGCGCCAGCAGCCAAGACTGGGGTTCCACCGGGGAGCTGTTTTTT.

This clonotype occurred a few times. The chain is built from TRBV7-3 and TRBJ2-3; D may be TRBD1 (6 bases). The V and J ends lost 5 bases and 4 bases respectively, with 7 bases between them. Germline V gene data show CDR1 as SGHTA and CDR2 as FQGTGA. This CDR3 comprises 12 residues. The CDR3 DNA reads as TGTGCCAGCAGCGGGGGCCCAGATACGCAGTATTTT. Protein: CASSGGPDTQYF.

This clonotype was observed a handful of times. The chain carries TRBV11-2 and TRBJ1-4, with D uncertain. Trimming shortened V by 5 bases and J by 5 bases, and 6 bases separated the two germline ends. Per germline, CDR1 SGHAT and CDR2 FQNNGV. This CDR3 contains 12 residues. As DNA, the CDR3 is TGTGCCAGCAGCCCCCGAAATGAAAAACTGTTTTTT. Its protein is CASSPRNEKLFF.

The chain joins TRBV3-1 to TRBJ1-1; no clear D gene. Germline V lookup: CDR1 LGHDT, CDR2 YNNKEL (reference sequence). This CDR3 contains 16 residues. V was cut by 7 bases and J by 0 bases, with 18 bases left in between. CDR3 region: CASTLGLRALNTEAFF. CDR3 DNA: TGTGCCAGCACCCTAGGCCTTAGGGCCTTGAACACTGAAGCTTTCTTT.

This clonotype has only a few counts. The genes are TRBV6-2 or TRBV6-3 and TRBJ2-2, with D perhaps matching TRBD1 (6 bases). Trimming cost V 7 bases and J 3 bases, with 15 bases left between them. The CDR3 is made up of 15 amino acids. In germline, CDR1 is MNHEY, CDR2 SVGEGT. CDR3 in amino acids: CASNRGQFDTGELFF. The CDR3 DNA reads as TGTGCCAGCAATCGAGGACAGTTCGACACCGGGGAGCTGTTTTTT.

The CDR3 bases are TGCGCCAGCAGTGAGTGGACTGGAACTGAAGCTTTCTTT. Protein product: CASSEWTGTEAFF. The chain recombines TRBV10-1 with TRBJ1-1; D gene uncertain. Trimming shortened V by 1 base and J by 5 bases, and 8 bases separated the two germline ends. The length of the CDR3 is 13 residues. Germline V lookup: CDR1 WNHNN, CDR2 SYGVQD (reference sequence).

There are a few counts of this clonotype. This sequence joins TRBV20-1 and TRBJ2-2, with unresolved D. The CDR3 has 12 residues. Trimming took 6 bases from V and 7 from J, leaving 12 bases between them. CDR1 and CDR2 from the germline V gene are DFQATT and SNEGSKA (reference sequence). The CDR3 sequence is CSAPRVGGELFF. The CDR3 DNA is TGCAGTGCCCCCCGAGTCGGCGGGGAGCTGTTTTTT.